This is a list of T cell receptor beta chains from one sample in a study of T-cell reconstitution after alpha-beta-depleted transplantation in children. TCRdb passed the PCR reads through MiXCR, listing each CDR3 protein once. The data show some 840,000 distinct CDR3 sequences, approximately 15% seen once. Sequenced material: PBMCs, mostly from graft donor cells, taken 360 days after TCRalphabeta/CD19-depleted stem cell transplant. The receptors stem from a male patient younger than 18 who had a stem cell transplant for acute lymphoblastic leukemia, so the T cells may come from the graft donor. CDR3s leave out the opening cysteine and the closing phenylalanine or tryptophan.

cdr3_length,j_call,v_call,cdr3_aa
13,TRBJ2-1,TRBV5-1,ASRSIAGGQGEQF
12,TRBJ2-7,TRBV5-1,ASSLGPILSEQY
11,TRBJ1-5,TRBV20-1,SARYGRDQPQH
14,TRBJ2-7,TRBV7-3,ASIAFPGTGLYEQY
12,TRBJ2-5,TRBV20-1,SAPGLAGKETQY
16,TRBJ2-7,TRBV3-1,ASSQGRGLSGRSYEQY
13,TRBJ2-7,TRBV2,ASSDGTWDSYEQY
14,TRBJ2-3,TRBV24-1,ATSDLRLEGTDTQY
12,TRBJ1-1,TRBV7-8,ASSLDRGLTEAF
14,TRBJ1-4,TRBV5-1,ASSLEVVGLNEKLF
12,TRBJ1-1,TRBV12-3/TRBV12-4,ASSPLQANTEAF
13,TRBJ2-7,TRBV4-1,ASRLGEREGYEQY
13,TRBJ2-1,TRBV7-2,ASSLMAGGPNEQF
14,TRBJ2-1,TRBV5-1,ASSLDGDPSYNEQF
9,TRBJ2-5,TRBV29-1,SARDTKTQY
13,TRBJ1-2,TRBV29-1,SVDATGGRDYGYT
16,TRBJ2-1,TRBV12-3/TRBV12-4,ASSLGPGVRDSPNEQF
13,TRBJ2-2,TRBV6-1,ASSGGTGNTGELF
12,TRBJ2-2,TRBV5-1,ASGSGSDTGELF
12,TRBJ2-1,TRBV20-1,SARGWRTQGEQF
13,TRBJ2-7,TRBV9,ASSVGELLSYEQY
14,TRBJ1-5,TRBV19,ASSIGSSYSNQPQH
13,TRBJ2-3,TRBV7-6,ASSLASDGADTQY
13,TRBJ2-1,TRBV20-1,SATRLQGGRGGGF
14,TRBJ1-4,TRBV29-1,SVAGWAGRAREKLF
14,TRBJ2-5,TRBV27,ASKSRTSLGARTQY
16,TRBJ2-4,TRBV2,ASSLVLLAGDAKNIQY
13,TRBJ2-7,TRBV7-3,ASSIDSGRAYEQY
11,TRBJ2-4,TRBV4-1,ASSALAKNIQY
10,TRBJ2-3,TRBV24-1,ATSDLRDTQY
10,TRBJ2-1,TRBV12-3/TRBV12-4,ASSLKGRPQF
14,TRBJ2-5,TRBV3-1,ASSPGIAGNQETQY
12,TRBJ2-3,TRBV19,ASSGSIAKDTQY
13,TRBJ2-1,TRBV7-9,ASSQSGPAYNEQF
11,TRBJ2-7,TRBV9,ASSVTVEGEQY
12,TRBJ2-7,TRBV5-6,ASSTGLMAYEQY
12,TRBJ2-5,TRBV7-9,ASSFARGGETQY
12,TRBJ1-1,TRBV5-1,ASSSRQGGVAAF